These T cell receptor beta chains were read from a single sample in a study of T-cell memory formation after mild COVID-19. One entry per CDR3 protein results from TCRdb running MiXCR on the 5' RACE reads. The data contain about 160,000 distinct CDR3 sequences, roughly 31% of them singletons. The sample consisted of PBMCs or a T cell subset sorted from them (not recorded which). Receptor source: an adult woman who had mild COVID-19 (a few samples of this study predate the infection). Cell type and time point are not known. CDR3s include the opening cysteine and the closing phenylalanine or tryptophan. A D gene is named only where the DNA matches it firmly. Rows may omit the clone size; those that give it use once, few, many or a size class.

j_call,d_call,clone_size,v_call,cdr3_aa,cdr3_nt
TRBJ2-1,NA,NA,TRBV3-1,CASSQGRVGHEQFF,TGTGCCAGCTCGCAGGGCAGGGTAGGCCATGAGCAGTTCTTC
TRBJ1-1,NA,few,TRBV12-3/TRBV12-4,CASSLGGRWAFF,TGTGCCAGCAGTTTAGGGGGGAGATGGGCTTTCTTT
TRBJ2-1,NA,NA,TRBV12-3/TRBV12-4,CASSREEAEQFF,TGTGCCAGCAGCAGGGAGGAAGCTGAGCAGTTCTTC
TRBJ2-1,TRBD2,NA,TRBV20-1,CSAPPRSGRGYNEQFF,TGCAGTGCTCCCCCGAGGAGCGGGAGGGGGTACAATGAGCAGTTCTTC
TRBJ2-5,TRBD2,few,TRBV5-6,CASARLAGGQETQYF,TGTGCCAGCGCCAGACTTGCGGGGGGGCAGGAGACCCAGTACTTC
TRBJ2-7,TRBD2,few,TRBV2,CASSELAGLEGYF,TGTGCCAGCAGTGAACTAGCGGGCCTGGAGGGGTACTTC
TRBJ1-2,NA,NA,TRBV25-1,CASSPSGRLSYGYTF,TGTGCCAGCAGTCCGTCGGGACGGCTGAGTTATGGCTACACCTTC
TRBJ2-1,NA,few,TRBV7-2,CASSLEGTEGSYNEQFF,TGTGCCAGCAGCTTAGAAGGTACAGAGGGATCCTACAATGAGCAGTTCTTC
TRBJ1-6,TRBD1,NA,TRBV4-3,CASSHGTGGNSPLHF,TGCGCCAGCAGCCACGGGACAGGGGGTAATTCACCCCTCCACTTT
TRBJ2-3,NA,NA,TRBV7-9,CASSLGAGADTQYF,TGTGCCAGCAGCTTGGGAGCCGGGGCAGATACGCAGTATTTT
TRBJ2-1,TRBD1,NA,TRBV6-6,CASSHPRDRGDNEQFF,TGTGCCAGCAGTCACCCCCGGGACAGGGGGGACAATGAGCAGTTCTTC
TRBJ2-7,NA,NA,TRBV4-2,CASSQDGLAHSYEQYF,TGTGCCAGCAGCCAAGATGGGCTAGCGCACTCCTACGAGCAGTACTTC
TRBJ2-3,TRBD2,NA,TRBV20-1,CSARGGTSGSDTQYF,TGCAGTGCTAGAGGAGGGACTAGCGGGAGTGATACGCAGTATTTT
TRBJ2-1,TRBD2,NA,TRBV18,CASSPILAGGNEQFF,TGTGCCAGCTCACCAATCCTAGCGGGAGGTAATGAGCAGTTCTTC
TRBJ2-1,TRBD1,NA,TRBV7-9,CASSATGGGYEQFF,TGTGCCAGCAGCGCTACAGGGGGCGGTTATGAGCAGTTCTTC
TRBJ2-4,NA,NA,TRBV12-3/TRBV12-4,CASSLSRGMNF,TGTGCCAGCAGTTTATCGCGGGGAATGAACTTC
TRBJ1-1,TRBD1,NA,TRBV18,CASSWDRVDTEAFF,TGTGCCAGCTCATGGGACAGGGTTGACACTGAAGCTTTCTTT
TRBJ1-1,NA,NA,TRBV3-1,CASSLGRRNTEAFF,TGTGCCAGCAGCCTCGGACGACGGAACACTGAAGCTTTCTTT
TRBJ1-4,NA,many,TRBV5-6,CASSLGPGATNEKLFF,TGTGCCAGCAGCTTGGGACCGGGGGCGACTAATGAAAAACTGTTTTTT
TRBJ2-1,TRBD2,few,TRBV11-2,CASSYMGITSEYNEQFF,TGTGCCAGCAGCTACATGGGGATAACTAGCGAGTACAATGAGCAGTTCTTC
TRBJ2-6,TRBD1,once,TRBV20-1,CSASGQGEVGANVLTF,TGCAGTGCTAGTGGACAGGGGGAGGTTGGGGCCAACGTCCTGACTTTC
TRBJ1-3,TRBD1,NA,TRBV30,CAWSRRGQGANTIYF,TGTGCCTGGAGCAGGAGGGGACAGGGGGCTAACACCATATATTTT
TRBJ2-3,NA,NA,TRBV2,CASRVTAFTDTQYF,TGTGCCAGCAGGGTGACAGCCTTCACAGATACGCAGTATTTT
TRBJ1-1,TRBD1,NA,TRBV5-5,CASSLGDRGFTNTEAFF,TGTGCCAGCAGCTTGGGGGACAGGGGCTTTACGAACACTGAAGCTTTCTTT
TRBJ2-1,TRBD2,NA,TRBV9,CASSTTSGSYNEQFF,TGTGCCAGCAGCACGACTAGCGGATCCTACAATGAGCAGTTCTTC